These 27 T cell receptor beta chains were sequenced from one sample in a study of T cells in Graves' hyperthyroidism and ophthalmopathy. RNA transcripts served as the template for amplifying TCR beta CDR3 regions. When the TCR CDR3 underwent first-round RT-PCR, the HTBI primer set was used. A single record per CDR3 protein comes from TCRdb applying MiXCR to the multiplex PCR reads. The table lists fewer than 600,000 distinct CDR3 sequences, roughly 14% of them singletons. Material for sequencing was blood. The receptor set was obtained from a woman aged 18-29 years with Graves' hyperthyroidism.

This clonotype was counted at least ten times. This chain joins TRBV20-1 and TRBJ2-3; 11 positions match TRBD2. With V trimmed by 2 bases and J by 4 bases, 2 bases remained unmatched. The length of the CDR3 is 14 residues. Germline V CDR1 and CDR2: DFQATT, SNEGSKA (reference sequence). CDR3 bases: TGCAGTGCTAGAATAGCGGGAGGGCCAGATACGCAGTATTTT. Its protein product is CSARIAGGPDTQYF.

The table lists this clonotype with many counts. The chain combines TRBV5-1 with TRBJ2-5; TRBD1 matches 11 bases. Germline V gene data show CDR1 as SGHRS and CDR2 as YFSETQ. V lost 2 bases and J lost 3; bases outside the gene matches: 12. The CDR3 runs to 18 residues. The CDR3 DNA follows: TGCGCCAGCAGCTTAAACCTTCCGGGACAGGGGGATAAAGAGACCCAGTACTTC. Protein product: CASSLNLPGQGDKETQYF.

In its sample, this clonotype was seen many times. This chain connects TRBV2 to TRBJ2-3; 12 bases agree with TRBD2. The CDR3 is made up of 18 amino acids. J lost 5 bases, V lost 1 base, and 10 bases had no gene match. CDR1 is SNHLY and CDR2 is FYNNEI in the germline V gene. The CDR3 is CASSEVTSGSFGGDTQYF. CDR3 coding DNA: TGTGCCAGCAGTGAAGTGACTAGCGGGAGTTTTGGAGGAGATACGCAGTATTTT.

This clonotype was detected ten times or more. The chain links TRBV29-1 to TRBJ2-1; TRBD2 matches 12 bases. CDR1 is SQVTM and CDR2 is ANQGSEA in the germline V gene. The CDR3 length is 18 residues. V lost 5 bases, J lost 2 bases, and 13 bases stayed unmatched. CDR3 coding DNA: TGCAGCGTTAACGGAATTAGGGGACTAGCGGGTGCCTACAATGAGCAGTTCTTC. Its translation is CSVNGIRGLAGAYNEQFF.

This clonotype was detected many times. V and J are TRBV24-1 and TRBJ2-1, with 10 nucleotides matching TRBD1. V dropped 1 base and J dropped 10; count of bases not matched to a gene: 9. CDR1 is KGHDR, CDR2 SFDVKD, per germline. The CDR3 is made up of 16 amino acids. The CDR3 sequence: CATSDLGDRGRGEQFF. CDR3 nucleotide sequence: TGTGCCACCAGTGATTTAGGAGACAGGGGGCGAGGCGAGCAGTTCTTC.

This clonotype was counted between two and nine times. The chain links TRBV5-1 to TRBJ1-2, with D tentatively TRBD1 (6 bases). Germline V gives CDR1 SGHRS, CDR2 YFSETQ. V lost 4 bases, J lost 2 bases, and 18 bases lay in between. The CDR3 is 16 amino acids. CDR3 in DNA: TGCGCCAGCAGCCAGGCTTCGACAGGTTTGAACTATGGCTACACCTTC. The encoded protein is CASSQASTGLNYGYTF. The full variable domain, in which reference TRBV5-1 and TRBJ1-2 provide the parts outside the CDR3, is KAGVTQTPRYLIKTRGQQVTLSCSPISGHRSVSWYQQTPGQGLQFLFEYFSETQRNKGNFPGRFSGRQFSNSRSEMNVSTLELGDSALYLCASSQASTGLNYGYTFGSGTRLTVV.

In its sample, this clonotype was seen many times. The gene calls are TRBV30 and TRBJ1-2; D unclear. This CDR3 is 16 amino acids long. Germline V lookup: CDR1 GTSNPN, CDR2 SVGIG (reference sequence). Trimming stripped 0 bases from V and 2 bases from J, with 16 bases between. Written as DNA, the CDR3 is TGTGCCTGGAGTGTAGTAGGTCAGCTTCTGAACTATGGCTACACCTTC. Its translation is CAWSVVGQLLNYGYTF.

This clonotype was counted many times. The V and J genes are TRBV13 and TRBJ1-1, with unresolved D. Germline CDR1 PRHDT, CDR2 FYEKMQ (reference sequence). This CDR3 comprises 18 residues. Trimming took 2 bases from V and 0 from J, leaving 19 bases between them. CDR3 amino acids: CASSLKPLGLGLNTEAFF. The CDR3 region has the DNA TGTGCCAGCAGCTTAAAACCGTTAGGGTTAGGGTTGAACACTGAAGCTTTCTTT. The complete variable domain, with remaining parts taken from reference TRBV13 and TRBJ1-1, reads AAGVIQSPRHLIKEKRETATLKCYPIPRHDTVYWYQQGPGQDPQFLISFYEKMQSDKGSIPDRFSAQQFSDYHSELNMSSLELGDSALYFCASSLKPLGLGLNTEAFFGQGTRLTVV.

The rearrangement joins TRBV5-1 to TRBJ1-2; no firm D call. Germline CDR1 SGHRS, CDR2 YFSETQ. The CDR3 length is 15 residues. The V end was cut by 0 bases, the J end by 0 bases, with 9 bases between. The CDR3 coding sequence is TGCGCCAGCAGCTTGGAGGCCAGTACTAACTATGGCTACACCTTC. Amino acids: CASSLEASTNYGYTF.

V is TRBV5-1 and J is TRBJ1-2; D is unresolved. The CDR3 totals 14 residues. V was pared by 0 bases and J by 0 bases, with 6 bases between. Germline CDR1 and CDR2: SGHRS and YFSETQ. The CDR3 loop is CASSLGRPNYGYTF. CDR3 nucleotides: TGCGCCAGCAGCTTGGGTAGGCCTAACTATGGCTACACCTTC.

This clonotype has a count of ten or more. The chain is built from TRBV7-3 and TRBJ2-1; 8 positions agree with TRBD2. This CDR3 has 17 amino acids. V gave up 0 bases and J gave up 6 bases; unmatched junction bases: 10. Germline V CDR1 and CDR2: SGHTA, FQGTGA. CDR3 DNA: TGTGCCAGCAGCTTAACGTTAAGCGGGAGTATCGGCAATGAGCAGTTCTTC. Its translation is CASSLTLSGSIGNEQFF.

This clonotype appeared many times. The chain combines TRBV2 with TRBJ2-5, with D hard to call. Germline CDR1 and CDR2: SNHLY and FYNNEI. The V and J ends lost 5 bases and 2 bases respectively, with 15 bases between them. This CDR3 comprises 15 residues. The CDR3 DNA sequence: TGTGCCAGCAGTACTGGACCCCAGCCTCAAGAGACCCAGTACTTC. It specifies CASSTGPQPQETQYF.

The chain uses TRBV20-1 and TRBJ1-4; 10 bases fit TRBD1. The CDR3 extends over 14 amino acids. Germline CDR1 and CDR2: DFQATT and SNEGSKA (reference sequence). The V and J ends lost 6 bases and 8 bases, in that order; junction bases with no gene match: 9. The CDR3 DNA follows: TGCAGTGCGCCGGGACAGGGGAAGGGAGAAAAACTGTTTTTT. It yields the protein CSAPGQGKGEKLFF.

This clonotype was observed a few times. The chain couples TRBV20-1 to TRBJ1-2, with D possibly TRBD1 on 6 matching bases. V lost 3 bases, J lost 3 bases, and 14 bases lay in between. The CDR3 spans 14 residues. Germline CDR1 and CDR2: DFQATT and SNEGSKA (reference sequence). The CDR3 DNA sequence: TGCAGTGCTAGTCGCCAGGACAGCCACTATGGCTACACCTTC. Translating gives CSASRQDSHYGYTF.

This clonotype appeared many times. The rearrangement uses TRBV11-2 and TRBJ1-1, with unresolved D. The germline V gene has CDR1 SGHAT and CDR2 FQNNGV. The CDR3 covers 13 residues. The V gene lost 1 base and the J gene lost 11 bases, with 14 bases spanning the gap. The CDR3 region is CASSLAQRGTAFF. The CDR3 nucleotides are TGTGCCAGCAGCTTAGCCCAACGCGGAACGGCTTTCTTT. Filled out from reference TRBV11-2 and TRBJ1-1, the complete variable domain reads EAGVAQSPRYKIIEKRQSVAFWCNPISGHATLYWYQQILGQGPKLLIQFQNNGVVDDSQLPKDRFSAERLKGVDSTLKIQPAKLEDSAVYLCASSLAQRGTAFFGQGTRLTVV.

This CDR3 reads CASSLLTPRNHYEQYV. The CDR3, as DNA: TGTGCCAGCAGTTTATTGACCCCAAGGAACCACTACGAGCAGTACGTC. The chain uses TRBV27 and TRBJ2-7; D not resolved. V was cut by 1 base and J by 3 bases, with 16 bases left in between. Germline CDR1 is MNHEY and CDR2 is SMNVEV (reference sequence). The CDR3 runs to 16 residues.

At least ten counts were recorded for this clonotype. The chain uses TRBV2 and TRBJ1-1; weak D call: TRBD1 (6 bases). The CDR3 covers 13 residues. V dropped 8 bases and J dropped 7 bases, with 17 bases sitting between them. CDR1 is SNHLY and CDR2 is FYNNEI in the germline V gene. This CDR3 is CASLGGRGNEAFF. Written as DNA, the CDR3 is TGTGCCAGCCTTGGAGGGAGGGGGAATGAAGCTTTCTTT.

This clonotype showed up many times. The CDR3: CASSIEGAGQPQHF. The DNA for the CDR3 is TGTGCCAGTAGTATAGAGGGGGCGGGCCAGCCCCAGCATTTT. V and J are TRBV19 and TRBJ1-5; TRBD1 might be the D (6 bases). Trimming took off 0 bases at V and 7 bases at J, with 10 bases between the two ends. The CDR3 extends over 14 amino acids. Germline CDR1 is LNHDA and CDR2 is SQIVND (reference sequence). The full variable domain, in which reference TRBV19 and TRBJ1-5 provide the parts outside the CDR3, is DGGITQSPKYLFRKEGQNVTLSCEQNLNHDAMYWYRQDPGQGLRLIYYSQIVNDFQKGDIAEGYSVSREKKESFPLTVTSAQKNPTAFYLCASSIEGAGQPQHFGDGTRLSIL.

This clonotype came up many times. J is TRBJ2-1 and V is TRBV12-3 or TRBV12-4; 14 positions agree with TRBD2. V dropped 5 bases and J dropped 8; count of bases not matched to a gene: 14. The CDR3 loop spans 18 amino acids. The CDR3 sequence: CASSPNTRLAGGPHEQFF. DNA of the CDR3: TGTGCCAGCAGTCCGAACACCAGACTAGCGGGAGGGCCGCATGAGCAGTTCTTC.

This chain links TRBV6-2 or TRBV6-3 with TRBJ2-1; 10 bases line up with TRBD2. Germline assignment: CDR1 MNHEY and CDR2 SVGEGT. V was pared by 0 bases and J by 8 bases, with 4 bases of the junction left unmatched. CDR3 length: 15 residues. The CDR3 DNA follows: TGTGCCAGCAGTTACTCTGCTAGCGGGAGCGATGAGCAGTTCTTC. Translation gives CASSYSASGSDEQFF.

This clonotype was seen at least ten times. The J gene is TRBJ1-3, the V gene TRBV30; 9 positions match TRBD1. The CDR3 runs to 14 residues. The germline V gene has CDR1 GTSNPN and CDR2 SVGIG (reference sequence). Trimming took 5 bases from V and 3 from J; bases not matched to a gene: 5. Here the CDR3 DNA reads TGTGCCTGGGGGGGACAGGGCTATGGAAACACCATATATTTT. As protein: CAWGGQGYGNTIYF.

This clonotype was counted ten times or more. This chain joins TRBV19 and TRBJ1-1, with 7 bases matching TRBD1. With 5 bases clipped from V and 3 bases from J, the junction kept 9 bases outside the gene matches. Looked up from germline, CDR1 is LNHDA and CDR2 is SQIVND (reference sequence). There are 15 residues in the CDR3. CDR3: CASSPFSGGDTEAFF. CDR3 in DNA: TGTGCCAGTAGTCCTTTCTCAGGGGGGGACACTGAAGCTTTCTTT.

This rearrangement joins TRBV20-1 to TRBJ2-1; the match to TRBD2 covers 9 bases. With V trimmed by 4 bases and J by 0 bases, 13 bases remained unmatched. This CDR3 contains 18 residues. CDR1 is DFQATT, CDR2 SNEGSKA, per germline (reference sequence). The CDR3 protein is CSAMGTSKGDSSYNEQFF. In DNA, the CDR3 is TGCAGTGCTATGGGGACTAGCAAGGGAGATAGCTCCTACAATGAGCAGTTCTTC.

This clonotype was seen ten or more times. This CDR3 is CASSIGAGLGEQFF. The CDR3 region has the DNA TGTGCCAGTAGTATAGGGGCTGGCTTAGGTGAGCAGTTCTTC. V is TRBV19 and J is TRBJ2-1; D uncertain. Trimming pared 1 base from V and 9 bases from J, leaving 13 bases between. CDR3 length: 14 residues. The V gene's germline CDR1 is LNHDA and CDR2 SQIVND (reference sequence).

This clonotype was counted ten times or more. This chain uses TRBV11-2 with TRBJ2-5; TRBD2 aligns across 11 bases. This CDR3 has 15 amino acids. Germline V gene data show CDR1 as SGHAT and CDR2 as FQNNGV. The J segment lost 2 bases and the V segment lost 5 bases, leaving 4 bases of the junction unmatched. DNA for the CDR3: TGTGCCAGCAGCCGTAGCGGGAGGGTTCAAGAGACCCAGTACTTC. This sequence encodes CASSRSGRVQETQYF.

At least ten counts were recorded for this clonotype. The genes are TRBV2 and TRBJ1-1; weak D call: TRBD1 (6 bases). The V end was cut by 8 bases, the J end by 5 bases, with 15 bases between. CDR3 length: 13 amino acids. The germline V gene encodes CDR1 SNHLY and CDR2 FYNNEI. CDR3 bases: TGTGCCAGCGGAGGGGGAATCGGAACTGAAGCTTTCTTT. Its translation is CASGGGIGTEAFF.

The V call is TRBV7-9, the J call TRBJ2-5; D is possibly TRBD1 (5 bases). CDR1 is SEHNR and CDR2 is FQNEAQ in the germline V gene (reference sequence). The V end was cut by 5 bases, the J end by 1 base, with 14 bases between. There are 15 residues in the CDR3. In nucleotides, the CDR3 is TGTGCCAGCAGCCATGACAGAGACTTCCAAGAGACCCAGTACTTC. This encodes CASSHDRDFQETQYF.